This T cell receptor (beta chain) derives from a study of blood T cell repertoires in COVID-19. Original data processing: Estimated nucleated cell counts came from reference gene primer amplification. Only in-frame clones appear in the TCRdb table, and some are missing; sequencing was by immunoSEQ multiplex PCR. That table is the source of V, J and clone size, and D and trimming were worked out from the DNA. There are 60,000 or so clones in the sample; 65% to 80% occur only once, and more than 15% lies in the top ten. This clonotype originated in a man between 25 and 39 years old with COVID-19, enrolled during active disease. Sequenced input: peripheral blood.

The CDR3 is CASSVTGGDQPQHF. The CDR3 DNA reads TGTGCCAGCAGTGTTACAGGGGGCGATCAGCCCCAGCATTTT. The chain joins TRBV6-4 to TRBJ1-5, with TRBD1 identical over 9 bases. The germline gives CDR1 MRHNA, CDR2 SNTAGT. This CDR3 is 14 amino acids long. V was clipped by 4 bases and J by 5 bases; unmatched bases: 3.